This entry lists 22 T cell receptor beta chains sequenced from one sample in a study of identical twins. TCRdb reanalysed the 5' RACE reads using MiXCR and keeps one entry per CDR3 protein. The sample holds about 280,000 distinct CDR3 sequences, less than 9% seen once. This sample was shared with a second study, whose subject was yellow fever vaccine responses in identical twins.

Sequencing input: memory (CD45RO+) T cells sorted from blood. These TCRs come from a woman under 30 in good health.

The chain has TRBV20-1 and TRBJ2-1; D remains unclear. Germline lookup yields CDR1 DFQATT and CDR2 SNEGSKA (reference sequence). This CDR3 has 13 residues. The ends were cut back, 1 base at V and 3 bases at J, with 7 bases in the middle. Here the CDR3 reads CSARGLVYNEQFF. In nucleotides, the CDR3 is TGCAGTGCTAGAGGTCTGGTCTACAATGAGCAGTTCTTC.

This clonotype was counted many times. The CDR3 loop is CSASSSIPGLAVEQYF. CDR3 nucleotide sequence: TGCAGTGCTTCCTCATCAATACCGGGACTAGCGGTCGAGCAGTACTTC. V is TRBV20-1 and J is TRBJ2-7; TRBD2 aligns across 11 bases. V lost 5 bases and J lost 6; bases outside the gene matches: 15. The CDR3 contains 16 residues. The germline gives CDR1 DFQATT, CDR2 SNEGSKA (reference sequence).

The chain has TRBV6-1 and TRBJ1-2; no definite D call. The germline CDR1 and CDR2 sequences are MNHNS and SASEGT. The CDR3 loop spans 14 amino acids. V was cut by 4 bases and J by 2 bases, with 11 bases left in between. This CDR3 is CASSGMGRNYGYTF. CDR3 bases: TGTGCCAGCAGTGGGATGGGTAGGAACTATGGCTACACCTTC.

This clonotype occurred many times. The genes are TRBV10-3 and TRBJ2-1; D tentatively reads TRBD1 or TRBD2 (6 bases each). CDR1 and CDR2 from the germline V gene are ENHRY and SYGVKD. The germline V and J ends were trimmed by 8 bases and 2 bases, with 16 bases remaining between them. This CDR3 spans 15 amino acids. The CDR3 is CAISEGGGTYNEQFF. The CDR3 DNA follows: TGTGCCATCTCCGAGGGGGGCGGGACCTACAATGAGCAGTTCTTC.

V is TRBV9 and J is TRBJ1-6, with 10 bases aligning to TRBD1. The CDR3 consists of 13 residues. V shed 4 bases, J shed 11 bases, and the junction held 3 bases outside the gene matches. Germline-derived CDR1 and CDR2 are SGDLS and YYNGEE. DNA of the CDR3: TGTGCCAGCAGCCCGGGGACAGGGGCACCCCTCCACTTT. Translated, it gives CASSPGTGAPLHF.

The table lists this clonotype with a few counts. J is TRBJ1-1 and V is TRBV20-1, with D perhaps TRBD1 (6 bases). Germline V gives CDR1 DFQATT, CDR2 SNEGSKA (reference sequence). Trimming took off 6 bases at V and 9 bases at J, with 17 bases between the two ends. There are 12 residues in the CDR3. The CDR3 nucleotides are TGCAGTGCCCCTGGGCAGGGGCCGCAAGCTTTCTTT. Translation: CSAPGQGPQAFF.

The genes are TRBV20-1 and TRBJ2-5; D ambiguous. This CDR3 is built from 13 residues. V dropped 6 bases and J dropped 4 bases, with 15 bases sitting between them. Germline V CDR1 and CDR2: DFQATT, SNEGSKA (reference sequence). As DNA, the CDR3 is TGCAGTGCCGCTTCGGCGGCTGGAGAGACCCAGTACTTC. This encodes CSAASAAGETQYF.

CDR3: CSGAEQREVTDTQYF. The CDR3 region has the DNA TGCAGTGGGGCCGAGCAGCGGGAGGTGACAGATACGCAGTATTTT. The chain links TRBV20-1 to TRBJ2-3, with 9 bases that match TRBD2. V shed 7 bases, J shed 3 bases, and the junction held 11 bases outside the gene matches. The CDR3 loop spans 15 amino acids. From germline, CDR1 is DFQATT and CDR2 SNEGSKA (reference sequence).

This clonotype came up a few times. This chain connects TRBV20-1 to TRBJ2-2, with 8 bases aligning to TRBD1. With V trimmed by 6 bases and J by 1 base, 4 bases remained unmatched. The CDR3 has 14 residues. CDR1 is DFQATT and CDR2 is SNEGSKA in the germline V gene (reference sequence). The CDR3 nucleotides read TGCAGTGCCGAAGGGACAGGGAACACCGGGGAGCTGTTTTTT. Translated, it gives CSAEGTGNTGELFF.

This clonotype was counted a few times. The V gene is TRBV6-5, the J gene TRBJ1-3; D unclear. The CDR3 covers 14 residues. Deletions cut 2 bases from V and 2 bases from J, with 7 bases between. The V gene's germline CDR1 is MNHEY and CDR2 SVGAGI. The CDR3 DNA sequence: TGTGCCAGCAGTTACGGGGAAACTGGAAACACCATATATTTT. It translates to CASSYGETGNTIYF.

V is TRBV7-2 and J is TRBJ2-2; D unresolved. The CDR3 length is 12 residues. Germline V gene data show CDR1 as SGHTA and CDR2 as FQGNSA. The V gene lost 3 bases and the J gene lost 7 bases, with 6 bases spanning the gap. This chain's CDR3 is CASSLRLGELFF. In nucleotides, the CDR3 is TGTGCCAGCAGCTTGAGACTCGGGGAGCTGTTTTTT.

There are a few counts of this clonotype. V gene TRBV6-1 combines with J gene TRBJ2-2; TRBD1 is a possible D gene (5 bases). V lost 6 bases and J 4 bases, leaving 15 bases between the germline ends. There are 15 residues in the CDR3. Germline V lookup: CDR1 MNHNS, CDR2 SASEGT. CDR3 amino acids: CASRTSQGSTGELFF. In DNA, the CDR3 is TGTGCCAGCAGGACCTCCCAGGGATCCACCGGGGAGCTGTTTTTT.

The CDR3 region has the DNA TGTGCCAGCGGACGGACAGGGGGTCAGCCCCAGCATTTT. Translation: CASGRTGGQPQHF. The J gene is TRBJ1-5, the V gene TRBV6-1, with 10 bases aligning to TRBD1. CDR3 length: 13 residues. The V and J ends lost 8 bases and 6 bases, in that order; junction bases with no gene match: 4. The germline V gene encodes CDR1 MNHNS and CDR2 SASEGT.

V gene TRBV6-5 combines with J gene TRBJ1-6, with D tentatively TRBD1 (5 bases). Germline-derived CDR1 and CDR2 are MNHEY and SVGAGI. V dropped 2 bases and J dropped 8 bases, with 13 bases sitting between them. This CDR3 is 15 amino acids long. CDR3 in DNA: TGTGCCAGCAGTTACCGGTATAGGGGTGATTCACCCCTCCACTTT. This codes for CASSYRYRGDSPLHF.

The sample holds a few counts of this clonotype. The rearrangement links TRBV6-5 to TRBJ2-5; no clear D. Trimming left V 6 bases short and J 4 bases short, with 9 bases between. The V gene's germline CDR1 is MNHEY and CDR2 SVGAGI. The CDR3 has 12 amino acids. The CDR3 DNA reads TGTGCCAGCAGAACGGGTCCAGAGACCCAGTACTTC. This codes for CASRTGPETQYF.

The genes are TRBV3-1 and TRBJ2-2, with D possibly matching TRBD2 (6 bases). CDR1 LGHDT and CDR2 YNNKEL come from the germline V gene (reference sequence). The V gene lost 3 bases and the J gene lost 4 bases, with 15 bases spanning the gap. The length of the CDR3 is 16 residues. This CDR3 reads CASSQQPRDFTGELFF. CDR3 sequence (DNA): TGTGCCAGCAGCCAGCAGCCCCGGGACTTCACCGGGGAGCTGTTTTTT.

This clonotype was observed at least ten times. The chain links TRBV20-1 to TRBJ2-2, with 7 bases identical to TRBD2. CDR3 length: 15 amino acids. The trim removed 2 bases at V and 5 bases at J, leaving 8 bases unmatched. From germline, CDR1 is DFQATT and CDR2 SNEGSKA (reference sequence). The CDR3 is CSARSRGGNTGELFF. The DNA of the CDR3 is TGCAGTGCTAGATCTCGCGGGGGAAATACCGGGGAGCTGTTTTTT.

Only a few counts were recorded for this clonotype. V is TRBV5-5 and J is TRBJ1-1; D perhaps matches TRBD1 (5 bases). Between the trimmed V and J ends, which lost 3 bases and 4 bases, there was a span of 13 bases. The CDR3 sequence is 14 residues long. CDR1 is SGHKS and CDR2 is YYEKEE in the germline V gene (reference sequence). In DNA form, the CDR3 reads TGTGCCAGCAGCTACGGGGGTTCGGGCACTGAAGCTTTCTTT. It translates to CASSYGGSGTEAFF.

The chain employs TRBV24-1 and TRBJ1-4; D unclear. V lost 1 base, J lost 7 bases, and 12 bases lay in between. The CDR3 extends over 15 amino acids. In germline, CDR1 is KGHDR, CDR2 SFDVKD. CDR3 sequence (DNA): TGTGCCACCAGTGATTTTTCTTCAGGAATTGAAAAACTGTTTTTT. Its translation is CATSDFSSGIEKLFF.

In its sample, this clonotype was seen a few times. The chain joins TRBV29-1 to TRBJ1-2; D not certain. V shed 3 bases and J shed 1 base, with 6 bases lying between them. The CDR3 runs 12 residues. Germline CDR1 SQVTM, CDR2 ANQGSEA. CDR3 sequence reads: CSVEGNNYGYTF. CDR3 nucleotide sequence: TGCAGCGTTGAGGGGAATAACTATGGCTACACCTTC.

The genes are TRBV23-1 and TRBJ2-3; possible D gene TRBD1, 6 bases. TRBV23-1 is annotated as an ORF whose role is uncertain. V was pared by 4 bases and J by 3 bases, with 17 bases between. The CDR3 is made up of 16 amino acids. CDR3 amino acids: CASSLINRVSTDTQYF. Here the CDR3 DNA reads TGCGCCAGCAGTCTAATAAACAGGGTGTCGACAGATACGCAGTATTTT.

This clonotype was seen a handful of times. The chain recombines TRBV29-1 with TRBJ1-2; D is ambiguous. Trimming cost V 1 base and J 7 bases, with 13 bases left between them. Germline V lookup: CDR1 SQVTM, CDR2 ANQGSEA. This CDR3 has 13 residues. The CDR3 loop reads CSVEGEGVRGYTF. The CDR3 coding sequence is TGCAGCGTTGAAGGGGAGGGCGTGCGTGGCTACACCTTC. Full variable domain (outside the CDR3, taken from reference TRBV29-1 and TRBJ1-2): SAVISQKPSRDICQRGTSLTIQCQVDSQVTMMFWYRQQPGQSLTLIATANQGSEATYESGFVIDKFPISRPNLTFSTLTVSNMSPEDSSIYLCSVEGEGVRGYTFGSGTRLTVV.